This T cell receptor beta chain was identified in a study of neurological immune-mediated disorders. Study-wide findings and caveats: Phylogenetic grouping assigned the repertoires of 18 of 34 multiple sclerosis patients to a single cluster of related CDR3 sequences. This cluster may be a repertoire-level signature. The study found the most TCR clonal expansion in HTLV-1-associated myelopathy and the least in multiple sclerosis, below healthy controls. Because no CDR3 amino acid sequences were shared across subjects by expanded clones, private repertoires were suggested in all groups.

5'RACE with 10-nucleotide random UMIs produced the cDNA. Each CDR3 protein gets one entry after TCRdb re-called the 5' RACE reads with MiXCR. Among 45,000 to 50,000 distinct CDR3 sequences listed, roughly 4% were seen once. This clonotype came up many times. Its antigen is unknown. There are 13 residues in the CDR3. V gave up 3 bases and J gave up 4 bases, with 9 bases separating them. Germline assignment: CDR1 SEHNR and CDR2 FQNEAQ (reference sequence). The sample taken for sequencing was PBMCs. This TCR was sampled from a woman aged 55-69 years with multiple sclerosis. The rearrangement links TRBV7-9 to TRBJ1-1; possibly TRBD1 for D (6 bases). The CDR3 reads CASSLGATTEAFF. As DNA, the CDR3 is TGTGCCAGCAGCTTGGGGGCGACCACTGAAGCTTTCTTT.